One sample yielded the 15 T cell receptor beta chains listed below, sequenced in a study of blood T cell repertoires in COVID-19. The table came from immunoSEQ multiplex PCR; TCRdb's copy has only in-frame clones and leaves some out. The sample carries some 83,000 clones, around nine tenths recorded once. The sequencing input was peripheral blood. These TCRs come from a woman of 80 years or more with active or convalescent COVID-19.

V and J are TRBV4-3 and TRBJ1-2; D gene uncertain. CDR1 is LGHNA, CDR2 YSLEER, per germline. This CDR3 contains 16 residues. The V end lost 1 base, the J end lost 3 bases, and 15 bases lay between the germline ends. CDR3 region: CASSQGLLLGYYGYTF. As DNA, the CDR3 is TGCGCCAGCAGCCAAGGGCTCCTCCTGGGCTACTATGGCTACACCTTC.

This sequence joins TRBV7-6 and TRBJ2-5; D gene ambiguous. CDR3 length: 15 amino acids. Germline V CDR1 and CDR2: SGHVS, FNYEAQ. Trimming took off 5 bases at V and 5 bases at J, with 18 bases between the two ends. The CDR3 is CASSPGGQAGETQYF. The CDR3 DNA reads as TGTGCCAGCAGCCCAGGTGGGCAGGCTGGGGAGACCCAGTACTTC.

The genes are TRBV6-1 and TRBJ2-1, with 11 nucleotides matching TRBD1. The CDR3 is made up of 14 amino acids. CDR1 is MNHNS and CDR2 is SASEGT in the germline V gene. With V trimmed by 2 bases and J by 8 bases, 2 bases remained unmatched. CDR3 in DNA: TGTGCCAGCAGTGAATGGGACAGGGGGTATGAGCAGTTCTTC. It specifies CASSEWDRGYEQFF.

The V gene is TRBV6-5, the J gene TRBJ1-1; D gene ambiguous. Trimming took 5 bases from V and 4 from J, leaving 11 bases between them. The CDR3 contains 13 residues. Germline V gene lookup returns CDR1 MNHEY and CDR2 SVGAGI. The CDR3 nucleotides are TGTGCCAGCAGTCCCGGGAGTGCCACTGAAGCTTTCTTT. Amino acid sequence: CASSPGSATEAFF.

V usage is TRBV9 and J usage is TRBJ1-3, with D possibly TRBD1 on 6 matching bases. Germline V gene lookup returns CDR1 SGDLS and CDR2 YYNGEE. CDR3 length equals 15 residues. Trimming left V 3 bases short and J 4 bases short, with 14 bases between. Here the CDR3 reads CASSAYQGGGNTIYF. CDR3 bases: TGTGCCAGCAGCGCCTACCAAGGGGGAGGAAACACCATATATTTT.

This rearrangement joins TRBV11-2 to TRBJ2-1; TRBD2 matches at 7 bases. Trimming cost V 2 bases and J 9 bases; bases outside gene matches: 4. The germline V gene has CDR1 SGHAT and CDR2 FQNNGV. The CDR3 loop spans 13 amino acids. CDR3 residues: CASSLLAGGEQFF. DNA of the CDR3: TGTGCCAGCAGCTTATTAGCGGGCGGTGAGCAGTTCTTC.

The rearrangement links TRBV2 to TRBJ1-5; D unresolved. The germline V and J ends were trimmed by 8 bases and 8 bases, with 13 bases remaining between them. The CDR3 covers 12 residues. The germline V gene has CDR1 SNHLY and CDR2 FYNNEI. CDR3 nucleotides: TGTGCCAGCCAGGCTCCTGCAAAGCCCCAGCATTTT. Amino acid sequence: CASQAPAKPQHF.

The CDR3 loop reads CASRVRVSGSSYEQYF. The CDR3 DNA reads as TGTGCCAGCAGGGTCCGAGTAAGCGGGAGCTCCTACGAGCAGTACTTC. The chain employs TRBV5-4 and TRBJ2-7; 8 nucleotides align to TRBD2. Germline V gene lookup returns CDR1 SGHNT and CDR2 YYREEE (reference sequence). Losses at the gene ends were 5 bases for V and 0 bases for J; bases not matched to a gene: 10. This CDR3 comprises 16 residues.

The CDR3 DNA is TGTGCCAGCAGCCCGTCACAGGGTTCCATTCAGTACTTC. This sequence encodes CASSPSQGSIQYF. This chain uses TRBV7-3 with TRBJ2-4; D may be TRBD1 (6 bases). This CDR3 contains 13 residues. Germline loops: CDR1 SGHTA, CDR2 FQGTGA. Trimming stripped 5 bases from V and 9 bases from J, with 14 bases between.

The chain couples TRBV4-1 to TRBJ2-7; 9 bases align to TRBD2. Unmatched junction bases numbered 9, after V lost 2 bases and J lost 7 bases. The CDR3 runs 15 residues. In germline, CDR1 is MGHRA, CDR2 YSYEKL. CDR3 in amino acids: CASSQRDSGRGEQYF. DNA of the CDR3: TGCGCCAGCAGCCAAAGGGATAGCGGGAGAGGGGAGCAGTACTTC.

The V and J genes are TRBV10-2 and TRBJ1-1; 8 bases line up with TRBD1. The V gene's germline CDR1 is WSHSY and CDR2 SAAADI. With V trimmed by 2 bases and J by 1 base, 6 bases remained unmatched. The CDR3 loop spans 16 amino acids. CDR3 loop: CASSEGLGQANTEAFF. In nucleotides, the CDR3 is TGCGCCAGCAGTGAGGGTTTGGGACAGGCGAACACTGAAGCTTTCTTT.

The CDR3 DNA reads as TGCGCCAGCGGACCGAAACCCGGGACAAGGGAAGAGACCCAGTACTTC. Protein: CASGPKPGTREETQYF. V and J are TRBV23-1 and TRBJ2-5; possible D gene TRBD1, 6 bases. TRBV23-1 is classed as an ORF, of uncertain function. Trimming pared 8 bases from V and 3 bases from J, leaving 22 bases between. The CDR3 runs to 16 residues.

The CDR3 sequence is CASSLAASGSYEQYF. The CDR3 nucleotides read TGTGCCAGCAGCTTAGCAGCTAGCGGGAGCTACGAGCAGTACTTC. This rearrangement joins TRBV11-2 to TRBJ2-7; TRBD2 matches 10 bases. The CDR3 is 15 residues long. From germline, CDR1 is SGHAT and CDR2 FQNNGV. V was clipped by 1 base and J by 3 bases; unmatched bases: 3.

The chain is built from TRBV28 and TRBJ2-7, with TRBD2 matching over 8 bases. Germline CDR1 reads MDHEN; CDR2 reads SYDVKM. The CDR3 loop spans 14 amino acids. V lost 3 bases to trimming and J lost 4 bases; unmatched junction nucleotides: 5. The DNA of the CDR3 is TGTGCCAGCAGTTTGGGACTAGAGATTTACGAGCAGTACTTC. It yields the protein CASSLGLEIYEQYF.

The chain couples TRBV4-3 to TRBJ1-2, with D possibly TRBD1 on 5 matching bases. CDR1 and CDR2 (germline): LGHNA, YSLEER. V lost 0 bases, J lost 3 bases, and 8 bases lay in between. The CDR3 is made up of 14 amino acids. CDR3 residues: CASSQDRGDYGYTF. CDR3 coding DNA: TGCGCCAGCAGCCAAGACCGGGGGGACTATGGCTACACCTTC.